This passage covers 15 T cell receptor beta chains from one sample sequenced in a study of OX40 agonist ivuxolimab in advanced cancers. Libraries were prepared by immunoSEQ multiplex PCR; TCRdb keeps only in-frame clonotypes and omits some of them. The table lists 5,500 to 7,000 clones, 79% of them singletons. The sample here was CD4+ or CD8+ T cells sorted from blood, taken in a trial of the OX40 agonist ivuxolimab. The source of these receptors is an adult with an advanced solid tumor such as melanoma, head and neck, liver or kidney cancer.

The chain combines TRBV27 with TRBJ2-5, with TRBD2 matching 8 bases. This CDR3 region has 12 residues. The germline V gene encodes CDR1 MNHEY and CDR2 SMNVEV (reference sequence). The V gene end was trimmed by 6 bases and the J gene end by 4 bases; junction bases not matched to a gene: 1. The CDR3 DNA reads TGTGCCAGCAGGGCGGGAGGAGAGACCCAGTACTTC. Protein product: CASRAGGETQYF.

This clone was observed a handful of times. The chain couples TRBV18 to TRBJ2-7; 10 bases match TRBD1. The CDR3 contains 15 residues. Losses at the gene ends were 3 bases for V and 3 bases for J; bases not matched to a gene: 5. Germline V gene data show CDR1 as KGHSH and CDR2 as LQKENI. The CDR3 is CASSPGQGIYYEQYF. CDR3 DNA sequence: TGTGCCAGCTCACCGGGACAGGGGATATACTACGAGCAGTACTTC.

The rearrangement uses TRBV6-5 and TRBJ2-6, with no clear D. V gave up 6 bases and J gave up 0 bases, with 6 bases separating them. The CDR3 has 14 amino acids. Germline CDR1 and CDR2: MNHEY and SVGAGI. CDR3 amino acids: CASRTDSGANVLTF. The CDR3 nucleotides are TGTGCCAGCAGAACAGACTCTGGGGCCAACGTCCTGACTTTC.

This clone was found once. The genes are TRBV19 and TRBJ2-7; TRBD1 might be the D (5 bases). Germline loops: CDR1 LNHDA, CDR2 SQIVND (reference sequence). CDR3 size: 13 residues. Deletions cut 3 bases from V and 3 bases from J, with 9 bases between. The CDR3 coding sequence is TGTGCCAGTAGTATCTGGCAGGGCTACGAGCAGTACTTC. This codes for CASSIWQGYEQYF.

The chain recombines TRBV4-1 with TRBJ1-2; unclear D gene. Germline-derived CDR1 and CDR2 are MGHRA and YSYEKL. The CDR3 consists of 13 residues. The ends were cut back, 2 bases at V and 7 bases at J, with 11 bases in the middle. CDR3 sequence: CASSQRFWAGYTF. CDR3 nucleotides: TGCGCCAGCAGCCAAAGGTTCTGGGCTGGCTACACCTTC.

This clone was detected a few times. DNA of the CDR3: TGTGCCAGCAGCGCAACGCCCGGGTCCCAAACGAACTATGGCTACACCTTC. Translated, it gives CASSATPGSQTNYGYTF. V usage is TRBV5-5 and J usage is TRBJ1-2; D gene unclear. This CDR3 region has 17 residues. The germline V and J ends were trimmed by 4 bases and 2 bases, with 21 bases remaining between them. CDR1 SGHKS and CDR2 YYEKEE come from the germline V gene (reference sequence).

The CDR3 DNA follows: TGTGCCTGGACCCCTTGGACAGAAGCAAACACCGGGGAGCTGTTTTTT. It yields the protein CAWTPWTEANTGELFF. The V call is TRBV30, the J call TRBJ2-2; the D gene is possibly TRBD1 (6 bases). Per the germline V gene, CDR1 is GTSNPN and CDR2 is SVGIG (reference sequence). The V end lost 4 bases, the J end lost 2 bases, and 17 bases lay between the germline ends. The length of the CDR3 is 16 residues.

This clone was detected a few times. The chain uses TRBV4-1 and TRBJ2-1; D remains ambiguous. Per germline, CDR1 MGHRA and CDR2 YSYEKL. The V end was cut by 1 base, the J end by 5 bases, with 6 bases between. The CDR3 is 13 amino acids. CDR3 residues: CASSQASHNEQFF. The DNA of the CDR3 is TGCGCCAGCAGCCAAGCTAGTCACAATGAGCAGTTCTTC.

This chain connects TRBV9 to TRBJ2-3, with 7 bases lining up with TRBD2. The V gene's germline CDR1 is SGDLS and CDR2 YYNGEE. Unmatched junction bases numbered 2, after V lost 4 bases and J lost 6 bases. The CDR3 is made up of 12 amino acids. This chain's CDR3 is CASSQLADTQYF. The DNA of the CDR3 is TGTGCCAGCAGCCAACTAGCGGATACGCAGTATTTT.

The V gene is TRBV10-3, the J gene TRBJ1-4; D unresolved. This CDR3 is 13 amino acids long. V dropped 10 bases and J dropped 4 bases, with 13 bases sitting between them. Germline V lookup: CDR1 ENHRY, CDR2 SYGVKD. CDR3 DNA: TGTGCCACCTTGCACAGTTATAATGAAAAACTGTTTTTT. It specifies CATLHSYNEKLFF.

Only a few counts were recorded for this clone. V usage is TRBV7-6 and J usage is TRBJ1-2; 11 bases are a match to TRBD1. CDR3 size: 15 residues. Germline V gene sequence: CDR1 SGHVS, CDR2 FNYEAQ. V trimming: 5 bases; J trimming: 2 bases; junction bases outside the gene matches: 4. CDR3 DNA sequence: TGTGCCAGCAGCCTCGGACAGGGGGCAAACTATGGCTACACCTTC. Amino acid sequence: CASSLGQGANYGYTF.

V gene TRBV28 combines with J gene TRBJ2-5; D uncertain. Gene TRBJ2-7 matches the end of the DNA better, so the J call may be wrong. The germline V gene encodes CDR1 MDHEN and CDR2 SYDVKM. CDR3 length: 11 amino acids. As DNA, the CDR3 is TGTGCCAGCAGGTTTAACTACGAGCAGTACTTC. Protein product: CASRFNYEQYF.

DNA for the CDR3: TGTGCCAGCAGCCCAGACGGGTACTACGAGCAGTACTTC. Amino acid sequence: CASSPDGYYEQYF. The chain combines TRBV28 with TRBJ2-7, with D uncertain. CDR3 length: 13 amino acids. The germline V and J ends were trimmed by 6 bases and 3 bases, with 12 bases remaining between them. The germline gives CDR1 MDHEN, CDR2 SYDVKM.

The chain uses TRBV28 and TRBJ2-1; weak D call: TRBD2 (6 bases). The CDR3 sequence is 16 residues long. Germline-derived CDR1 and CDR2 are MDHEN and SYDVKM. V gave up 7 bases and J gave up 4 bases, with 20 bases separating them. CDR3 nucleotide sequence: TGTGCCAGCAATTTTCTGATCCCGACTAGTTACAATGAGCAGTTCTTC. As protein: CASNFLIPTSYNEQFF.

The J gene is TRBJ2-7, the V gene TRBV14; either TRBD1 or TRBD2 may supply D (5 bases each). The CDR3 is 13 residues long. From germline, CDR1 is SGHDN and CDR2 FVKESK. The germline V and J ends were trimmed by 4 bases and 2 bases, with 9 bases remaining between them. The DNA for the CDR3 is TGTGCCAGCAGCCTTGGGGGTCCCTACGAGCAGTACTTC. Translation gives CASSLGGPYEQYF.